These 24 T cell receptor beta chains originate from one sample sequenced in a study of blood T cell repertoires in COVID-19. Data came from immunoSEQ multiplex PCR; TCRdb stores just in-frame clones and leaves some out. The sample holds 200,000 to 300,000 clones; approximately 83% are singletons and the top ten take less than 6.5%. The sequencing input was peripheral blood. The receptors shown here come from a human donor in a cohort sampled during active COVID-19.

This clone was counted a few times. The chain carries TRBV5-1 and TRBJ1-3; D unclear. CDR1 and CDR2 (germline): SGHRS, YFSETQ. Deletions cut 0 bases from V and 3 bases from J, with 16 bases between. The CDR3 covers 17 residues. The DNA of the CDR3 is TGCGCCAGCAGCTTGGGGGAGACACCCACTGGTGGAAACACCATATATTTT. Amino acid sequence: CASSLGETPTGGNTIYF.

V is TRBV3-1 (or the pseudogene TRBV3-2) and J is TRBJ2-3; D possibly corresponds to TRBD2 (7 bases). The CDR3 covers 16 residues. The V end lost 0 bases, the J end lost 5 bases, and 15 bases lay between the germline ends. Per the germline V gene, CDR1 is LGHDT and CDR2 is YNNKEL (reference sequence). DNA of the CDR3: TGTGCCAGCAGCCAAGATTCCGGGGGGCCAGGAGATACGCAGTATTTT. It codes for CASSQDSGGPGDTQYF.

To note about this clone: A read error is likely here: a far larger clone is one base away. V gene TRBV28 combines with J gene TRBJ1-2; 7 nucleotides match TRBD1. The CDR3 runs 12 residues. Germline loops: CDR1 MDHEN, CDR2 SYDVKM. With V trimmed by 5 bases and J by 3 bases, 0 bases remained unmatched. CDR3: CASSQGDYGYTF. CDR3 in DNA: TGTGCCAGCAGTCAGGGGGACTATGGCTACACCTTC.

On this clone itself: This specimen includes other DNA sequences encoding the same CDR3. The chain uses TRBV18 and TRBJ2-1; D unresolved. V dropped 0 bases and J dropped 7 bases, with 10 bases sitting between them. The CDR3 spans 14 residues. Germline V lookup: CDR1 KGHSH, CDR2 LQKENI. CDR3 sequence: CASSPPGLSNEQFF. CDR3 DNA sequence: TGTGCCAGCTCACCACCCGGTTTATCTAATGAGCAGTTCTTC.

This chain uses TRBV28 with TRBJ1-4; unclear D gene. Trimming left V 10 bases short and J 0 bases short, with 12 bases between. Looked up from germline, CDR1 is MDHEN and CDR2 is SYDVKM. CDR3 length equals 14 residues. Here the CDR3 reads CATGASATNEKLFF. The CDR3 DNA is TGTGCCACCGGAGCCTCCGCAACTAATGAAAAACTGTTTTTT.

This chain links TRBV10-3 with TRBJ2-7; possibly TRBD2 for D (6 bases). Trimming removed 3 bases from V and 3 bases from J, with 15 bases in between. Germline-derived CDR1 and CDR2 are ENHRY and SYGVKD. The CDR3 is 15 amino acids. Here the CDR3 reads CAISEGRPPNYEQYF. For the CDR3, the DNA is TGTGCCATCAGTGAAGGGAGGCCACCTAACTACGAGCAGTACTTC.

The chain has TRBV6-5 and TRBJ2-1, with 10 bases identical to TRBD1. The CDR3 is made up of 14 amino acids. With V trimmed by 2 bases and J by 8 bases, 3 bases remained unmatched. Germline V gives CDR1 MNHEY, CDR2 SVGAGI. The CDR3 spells CASSYRDRGDEQFF. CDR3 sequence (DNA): TGTGCCAGCAGTTACCGGGACAGGGGTGATGAGCAGTTCTTC.

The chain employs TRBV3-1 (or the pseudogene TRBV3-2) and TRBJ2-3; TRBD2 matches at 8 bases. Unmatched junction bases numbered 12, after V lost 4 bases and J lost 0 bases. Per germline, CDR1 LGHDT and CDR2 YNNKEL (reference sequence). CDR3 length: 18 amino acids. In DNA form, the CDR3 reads TGTGCCAGCAGCCCGAGGAGTTTAGCGGGGCCTAGCACAGATACGCAGTATTTT. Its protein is CASSPRSLAGPSTDTQYF.

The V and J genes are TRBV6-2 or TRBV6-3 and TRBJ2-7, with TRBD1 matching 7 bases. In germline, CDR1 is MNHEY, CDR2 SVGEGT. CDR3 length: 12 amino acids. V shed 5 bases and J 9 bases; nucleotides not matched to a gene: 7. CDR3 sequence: CASSPDREGQYF. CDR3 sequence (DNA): TGTGCCAGCAGTCCCGACAGGGAAGGGCAGTACTTC.

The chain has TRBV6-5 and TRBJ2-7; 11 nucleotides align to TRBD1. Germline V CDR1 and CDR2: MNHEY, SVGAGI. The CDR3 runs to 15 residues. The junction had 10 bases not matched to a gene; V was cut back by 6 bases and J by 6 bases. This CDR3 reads CASRAAEGQGGEQYF. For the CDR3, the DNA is TGTGCCAGCAGAGCCGCGGAGGGACAGGGGGGCGAGCAGTACTTC.

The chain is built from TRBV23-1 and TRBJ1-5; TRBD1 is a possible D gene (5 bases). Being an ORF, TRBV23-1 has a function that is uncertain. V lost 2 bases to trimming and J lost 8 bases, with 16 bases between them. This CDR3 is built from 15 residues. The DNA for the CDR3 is TGCGCCAGCAGTCAAAAGGGACCCAGGAGGGAGCCCCAGCATTTT. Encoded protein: CASSQKGPRREPQHF.

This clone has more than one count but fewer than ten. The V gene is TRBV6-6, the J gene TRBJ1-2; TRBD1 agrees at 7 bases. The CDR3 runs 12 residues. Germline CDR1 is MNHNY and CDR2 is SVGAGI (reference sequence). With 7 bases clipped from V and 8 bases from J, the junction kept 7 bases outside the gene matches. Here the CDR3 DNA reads TGTGCCAGCACCCCGACAGGGATCGGCTACACCTTC. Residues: CASTPTGIGYTF.

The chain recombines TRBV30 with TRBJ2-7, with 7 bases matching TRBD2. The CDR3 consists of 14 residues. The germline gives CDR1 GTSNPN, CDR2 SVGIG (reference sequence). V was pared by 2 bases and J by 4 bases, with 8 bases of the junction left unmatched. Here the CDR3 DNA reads TGTGCCTGGAGTTCTGGGAGGGTTGTATACGAGCAGTACTTC. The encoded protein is CAWSSGRVVYEQYF.

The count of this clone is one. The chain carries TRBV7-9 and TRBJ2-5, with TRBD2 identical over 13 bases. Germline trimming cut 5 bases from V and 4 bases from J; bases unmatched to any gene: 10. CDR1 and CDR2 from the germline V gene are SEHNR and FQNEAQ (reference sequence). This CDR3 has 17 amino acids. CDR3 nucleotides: TGTGCCAGCAGCATACCGGGACTAGCGGGATTGAGAGAGACCCAGTACTTC. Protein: CASSIPGLAGLRETQYF.

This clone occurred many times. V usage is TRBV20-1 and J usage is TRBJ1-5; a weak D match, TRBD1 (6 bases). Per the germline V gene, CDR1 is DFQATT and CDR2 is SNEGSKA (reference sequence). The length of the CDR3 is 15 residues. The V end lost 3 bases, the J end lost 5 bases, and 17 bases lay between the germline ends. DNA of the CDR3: TGCAGTGCTAGTAAGGGCAGGGGTGATTATCAGCCCCAGCATTTT. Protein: CSASKGRGDYQPQHF.

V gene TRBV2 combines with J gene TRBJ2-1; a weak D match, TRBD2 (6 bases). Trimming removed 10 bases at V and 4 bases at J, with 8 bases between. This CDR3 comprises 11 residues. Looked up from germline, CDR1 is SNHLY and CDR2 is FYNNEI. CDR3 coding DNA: TGTGCCAATGGGGGGTACAATGAGCAGTTCTTC. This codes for CANGGYNEQFF. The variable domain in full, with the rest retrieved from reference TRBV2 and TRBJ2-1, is EPEVTQTPSHQVTQMGQEVILRCVPISNHLYFYWYRQILGQKVEFLVSFYNNEISEKSEIFDDQFSVERPDGSNFTLKIRSTKLEDSAMYFCANGGYNEQFFGPGTRLTVL.

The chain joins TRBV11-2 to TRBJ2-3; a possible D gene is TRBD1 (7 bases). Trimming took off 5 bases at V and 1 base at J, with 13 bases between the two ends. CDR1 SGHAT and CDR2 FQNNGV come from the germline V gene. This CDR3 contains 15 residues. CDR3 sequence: CASSATGEGTDTQYF. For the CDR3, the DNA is TGTGCCAGCAGCGCTACAGGGGAGGGCACAGATACGCAGTATTTT.

This CDR3 reads CASSQVRSSLNTGELFF. The CDR3 DNA reads as TGTGCCAGCAGCCAAGTACGGAGCAGCTTGAACACCGGGGAGCTGTTTTTT. The J gene is TRBJ2-2, the V gene TRBV3-1 (or the pseudogene TRBV3-2); no definite D call. Germline CDR1 LGHDT, CDR2 YNNKEL (reference sequence). This CDR3 comprises 17 residues. Deletions cut 1 base from V and 1 base from J, with 13 bases between.

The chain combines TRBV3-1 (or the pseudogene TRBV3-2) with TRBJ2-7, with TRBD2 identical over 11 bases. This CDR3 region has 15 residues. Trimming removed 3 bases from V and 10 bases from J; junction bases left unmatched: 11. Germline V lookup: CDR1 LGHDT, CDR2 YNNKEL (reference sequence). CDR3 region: CASSQKVSLAGVQYF. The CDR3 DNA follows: TGTGCCAGCAGCCAGAAAGTTTCACTAGCGGGAGTCCAGTACTTC.

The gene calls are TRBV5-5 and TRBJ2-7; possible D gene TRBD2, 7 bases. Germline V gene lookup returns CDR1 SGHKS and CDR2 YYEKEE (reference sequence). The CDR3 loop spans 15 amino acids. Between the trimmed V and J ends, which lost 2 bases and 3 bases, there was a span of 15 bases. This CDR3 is CASSFAGGGDYEQYF. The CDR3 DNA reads TGTGCCAGCAGCTTTGCGGGCGGGGGCGACTACGAGCAGTACTTC.

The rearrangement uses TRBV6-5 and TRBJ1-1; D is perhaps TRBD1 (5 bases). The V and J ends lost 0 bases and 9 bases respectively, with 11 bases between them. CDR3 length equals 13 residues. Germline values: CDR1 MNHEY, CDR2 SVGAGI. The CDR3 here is CASSYSRGLKAFF. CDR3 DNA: TGTGCCAGCAGTTACTCAAGGGGCCTGAAAGCTTTCTTT.

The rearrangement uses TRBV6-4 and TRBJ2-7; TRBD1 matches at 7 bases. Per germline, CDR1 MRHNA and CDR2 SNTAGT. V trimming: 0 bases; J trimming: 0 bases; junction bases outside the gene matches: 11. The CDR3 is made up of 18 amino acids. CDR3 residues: CASSDSFPGQLNSYEQYF. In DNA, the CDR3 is TGTGCCAGCAGTGACTCTTTTCCGGGACAGCTAAACTCCTACGAGCAGTACTTC.

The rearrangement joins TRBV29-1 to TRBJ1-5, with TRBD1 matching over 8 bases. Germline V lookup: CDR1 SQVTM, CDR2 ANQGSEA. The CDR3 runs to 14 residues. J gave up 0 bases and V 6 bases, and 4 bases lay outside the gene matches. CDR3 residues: CSVGGQDSNQPQHF. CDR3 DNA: TGCAGCGTGGGGGGACAGGATAGCAATCAGCCCCAGCATTTT. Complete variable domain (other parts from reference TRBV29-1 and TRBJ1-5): SAVISQKPSRDICQRGTSLTIQCQVDSQVTMMFWYRQQPGQSLTLIATANQGSEATYESGFVIDKFPISRPNLTFSTLTVSNMSPEDSSIYLCSVGGQDSNQPQHFGDGTRLSIL.

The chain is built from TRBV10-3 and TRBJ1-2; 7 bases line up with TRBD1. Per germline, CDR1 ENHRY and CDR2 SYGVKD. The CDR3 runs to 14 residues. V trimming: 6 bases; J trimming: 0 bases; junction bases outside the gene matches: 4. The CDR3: CAISGTETNYGYTF. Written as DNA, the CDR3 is TGTGCCATCAGCGGGACAGAAACTAACTATGGCTACACCTTC.